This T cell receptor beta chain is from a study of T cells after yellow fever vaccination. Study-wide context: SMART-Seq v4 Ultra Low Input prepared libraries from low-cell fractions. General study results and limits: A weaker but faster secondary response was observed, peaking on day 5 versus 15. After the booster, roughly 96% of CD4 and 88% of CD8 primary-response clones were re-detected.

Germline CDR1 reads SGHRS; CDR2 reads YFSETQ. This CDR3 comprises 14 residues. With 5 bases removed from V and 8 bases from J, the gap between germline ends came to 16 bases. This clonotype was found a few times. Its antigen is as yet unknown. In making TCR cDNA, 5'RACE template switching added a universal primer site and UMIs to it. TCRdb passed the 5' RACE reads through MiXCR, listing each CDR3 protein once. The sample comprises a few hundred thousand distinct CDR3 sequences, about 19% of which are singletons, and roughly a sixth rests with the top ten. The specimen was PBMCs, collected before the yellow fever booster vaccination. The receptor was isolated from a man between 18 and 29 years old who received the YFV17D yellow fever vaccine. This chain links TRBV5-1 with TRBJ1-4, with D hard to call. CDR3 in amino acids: CASRSIVSGEKLFF. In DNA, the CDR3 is TGCGCCAGCAGGTCGATTGTCAGTGGAGAAAAACTGTTTTTT.